This T cell receptor beta chain is drawn from a study of CD4 and CD8 cells across lung adenocarcinoma regions. Localized lung adenocarcinoma, a non-small cell lung cancer, affected the donors. TCRdb passed the PCR reads through MiXCR, listing each CDR3 protein once. This sample has some 5,000 distinct CDR3 sequences, with about 62% found just once. The CDR3 sequence is 14 residues long. Germline V CDR1 and CDR2: WSHSY, SAAADI. Concerning this clonotype itself: Germline is not matched at one junction end, which may reflect a read error.

Sequencing used CD4+ T cells from the center of a lung tumor. This clonotype was obtained from a female donor with lung adenocarcinoma. The CD4 and CD8 labels of this study may be unreliable. The chain recombines TRBV10-2 with TRBJ2-4, with D tentatively TRBD1 or TRBD2 (5 bases each). The CDR3, as DNA: TGCGCCAGCACGGGGCTGTTAGCCAAAAATATTCAGTACTTC. Protein: CASTGLLAKNIQYF.